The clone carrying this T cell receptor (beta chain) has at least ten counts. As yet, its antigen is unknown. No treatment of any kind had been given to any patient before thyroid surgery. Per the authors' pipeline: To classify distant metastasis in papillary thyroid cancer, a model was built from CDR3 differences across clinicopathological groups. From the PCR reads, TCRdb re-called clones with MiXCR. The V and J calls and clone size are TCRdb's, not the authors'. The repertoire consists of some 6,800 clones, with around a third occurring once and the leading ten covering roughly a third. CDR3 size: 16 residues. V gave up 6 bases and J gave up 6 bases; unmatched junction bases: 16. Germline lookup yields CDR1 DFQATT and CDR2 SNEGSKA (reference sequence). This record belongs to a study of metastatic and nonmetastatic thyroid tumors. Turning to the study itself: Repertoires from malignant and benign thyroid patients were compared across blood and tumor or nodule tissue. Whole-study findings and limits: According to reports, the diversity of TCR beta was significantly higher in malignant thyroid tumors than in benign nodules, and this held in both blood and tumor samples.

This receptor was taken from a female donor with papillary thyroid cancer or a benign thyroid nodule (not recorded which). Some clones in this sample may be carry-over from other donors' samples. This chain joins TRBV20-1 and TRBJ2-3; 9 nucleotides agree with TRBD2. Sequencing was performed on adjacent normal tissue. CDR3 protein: CSALQRGASGGDTQYF. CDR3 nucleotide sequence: TGCAGTGCCCTGCAGCGGGGGGCCTCTGGGGGGGATACGCAGTATTTT.